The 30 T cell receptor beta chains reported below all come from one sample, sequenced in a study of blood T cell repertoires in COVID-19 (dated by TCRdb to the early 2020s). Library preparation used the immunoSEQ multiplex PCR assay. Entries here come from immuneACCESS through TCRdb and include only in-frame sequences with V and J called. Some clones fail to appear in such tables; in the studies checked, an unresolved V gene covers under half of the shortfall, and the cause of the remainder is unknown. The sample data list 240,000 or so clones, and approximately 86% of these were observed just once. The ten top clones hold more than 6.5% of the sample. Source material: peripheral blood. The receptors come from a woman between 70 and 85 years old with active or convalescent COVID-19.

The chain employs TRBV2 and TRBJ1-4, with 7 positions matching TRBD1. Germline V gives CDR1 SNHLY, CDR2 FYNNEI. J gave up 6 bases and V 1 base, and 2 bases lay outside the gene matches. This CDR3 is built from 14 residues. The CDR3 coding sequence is TGTGCCAGCAGTGAAGAACAGGGGCATGAAAAACTGTTTTTT. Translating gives CASSEEQGHEKLFF.

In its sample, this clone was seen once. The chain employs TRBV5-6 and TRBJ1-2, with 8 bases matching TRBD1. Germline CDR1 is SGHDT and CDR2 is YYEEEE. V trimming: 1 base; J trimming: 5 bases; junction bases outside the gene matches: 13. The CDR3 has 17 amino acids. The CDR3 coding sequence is TGTGCCAGCAGCTTGTACAGTCTAACCGACAGGGGATATGGCTACACCTTC. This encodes CASSLYSLTDRGYGYTF.

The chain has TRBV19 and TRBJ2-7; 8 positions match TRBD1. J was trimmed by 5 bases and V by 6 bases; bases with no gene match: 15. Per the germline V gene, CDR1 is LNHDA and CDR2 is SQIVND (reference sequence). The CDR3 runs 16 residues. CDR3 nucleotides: TGTGCCAGTAGACACCTTACTCCGGGACAGGAGGACGAGCAGTACTTC. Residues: CASRHLTPGQEDEQYF.

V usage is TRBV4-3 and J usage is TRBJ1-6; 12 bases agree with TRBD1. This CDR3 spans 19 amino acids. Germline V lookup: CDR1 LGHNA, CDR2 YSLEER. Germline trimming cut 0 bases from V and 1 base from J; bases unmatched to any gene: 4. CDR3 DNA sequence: TGCGCCAGCAGCCAAGATGCGGGACAGGGGGCTTCCTATAATTCACCCCTCCACTTT. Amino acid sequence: CASSQDAGQGASYNSPLHF.

In DNA form, the CDR3 reads TGTGCCAGCAGCCCCCGGGCGGGGGGGCCAGGCAATGAGCAGTTCTTC. The encoded protein is CASSPRAGGPGNEQFF. The chain joins TRBV5-4 to TRBJ2-1; 9 bases map to TRBD2. This CDR3 comprises 16 residues. Germline loops: CDR1 SGHNT, CDR2 YYREEE (reference sequence). Germline trimming cut 4 bases from V and 6 bases from J; bases unmatched to any gene: 11.

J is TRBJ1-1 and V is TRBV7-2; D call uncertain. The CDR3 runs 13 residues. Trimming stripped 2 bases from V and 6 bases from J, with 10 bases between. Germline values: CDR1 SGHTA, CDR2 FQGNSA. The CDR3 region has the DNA TGTGCCAGCAGCTTATTGGGGAGGGCTGAAGCTTTCTTT. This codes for CASSLLGRAEAFF.

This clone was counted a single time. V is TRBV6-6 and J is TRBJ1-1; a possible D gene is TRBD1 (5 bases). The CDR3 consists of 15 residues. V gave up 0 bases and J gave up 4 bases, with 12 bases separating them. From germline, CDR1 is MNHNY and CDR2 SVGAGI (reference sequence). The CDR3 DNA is TGTGCCAGCAGTTACTCTTGGGGCGGTGGCACTGAAGCTTTCTTT. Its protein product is CASSYSWGGGTEAFF.

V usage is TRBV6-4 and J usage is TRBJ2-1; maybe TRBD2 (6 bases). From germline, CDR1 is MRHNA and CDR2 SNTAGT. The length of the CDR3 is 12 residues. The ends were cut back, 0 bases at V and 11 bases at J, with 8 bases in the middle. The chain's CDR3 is CASSDSAGKQFF. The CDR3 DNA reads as TGTGCCAGCAGTGACTCGGCGGGGAAGCAGTTCTTC.

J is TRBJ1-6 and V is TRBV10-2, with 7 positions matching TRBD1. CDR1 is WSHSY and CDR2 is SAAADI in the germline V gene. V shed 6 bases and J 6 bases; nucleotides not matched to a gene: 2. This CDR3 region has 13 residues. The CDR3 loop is CASRGQLNSPLHF. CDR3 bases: TGCGCCAGCAGGGGACAGCTTAATTCACCCCTCCACTTT.

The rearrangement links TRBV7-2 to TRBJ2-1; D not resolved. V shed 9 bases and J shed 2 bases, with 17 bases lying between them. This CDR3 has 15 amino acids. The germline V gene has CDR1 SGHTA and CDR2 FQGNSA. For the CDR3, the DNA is TGTGCCAGTTTCCGCGCCGAAACCCCCTACAATGAGCAGTTCTTC. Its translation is CASFRAETPYNEQFF.

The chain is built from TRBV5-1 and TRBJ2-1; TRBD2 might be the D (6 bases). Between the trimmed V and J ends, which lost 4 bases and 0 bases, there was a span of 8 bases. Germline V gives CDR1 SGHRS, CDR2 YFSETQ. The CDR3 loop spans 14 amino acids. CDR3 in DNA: TGCGCCAGCAGCCCCGGGGGCTCCTACAATGAGCAGTTCTTC. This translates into CASSPGGSYNEQFF.

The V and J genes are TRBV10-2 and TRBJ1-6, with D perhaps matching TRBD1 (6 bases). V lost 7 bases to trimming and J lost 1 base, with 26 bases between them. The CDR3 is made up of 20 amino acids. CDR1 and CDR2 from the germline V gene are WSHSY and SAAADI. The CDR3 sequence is CASMDIGLMGGQSYNSPLHF. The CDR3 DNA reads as TGCGCCAGCATGGATATTGGGTTAATGGGGGGGCAGTCCTATAATTCACCCCTCCACTTT.

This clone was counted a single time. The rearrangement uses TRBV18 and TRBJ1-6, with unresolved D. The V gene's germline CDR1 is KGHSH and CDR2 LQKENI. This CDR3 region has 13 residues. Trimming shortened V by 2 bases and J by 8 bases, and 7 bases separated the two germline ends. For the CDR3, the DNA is TGTGCCAGCTCACCAAAATCCGATTCACCCCTCCACTTT. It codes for CASSPKSDSPLHF.

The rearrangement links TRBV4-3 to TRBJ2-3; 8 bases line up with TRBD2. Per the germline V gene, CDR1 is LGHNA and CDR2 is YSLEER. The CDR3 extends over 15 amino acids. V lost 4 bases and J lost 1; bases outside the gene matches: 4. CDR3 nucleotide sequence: TGCGCCAGCAGCCCTCGGGGGGGCGGCACAGATACGCAGTATTTT. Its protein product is CASSPRGGGTDTQYF.

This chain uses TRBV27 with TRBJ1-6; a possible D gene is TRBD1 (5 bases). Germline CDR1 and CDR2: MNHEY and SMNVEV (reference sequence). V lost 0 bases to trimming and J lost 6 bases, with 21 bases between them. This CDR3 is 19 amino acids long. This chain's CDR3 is CASSLSNHAGGLPNSPLHF. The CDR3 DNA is TGTGCCAGCAGTTTATCAAATCACGCTGGGGGACTGCCTAATTCACCCCTCCACTTT.

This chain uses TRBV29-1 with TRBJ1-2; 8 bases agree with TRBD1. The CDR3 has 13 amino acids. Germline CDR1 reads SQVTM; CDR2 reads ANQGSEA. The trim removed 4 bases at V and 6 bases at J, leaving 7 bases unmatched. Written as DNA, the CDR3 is TGCAGCGTTGCCGGACAGGGAACCCATGGCTACACCTTC. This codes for CSVAGQGTHGYTF.

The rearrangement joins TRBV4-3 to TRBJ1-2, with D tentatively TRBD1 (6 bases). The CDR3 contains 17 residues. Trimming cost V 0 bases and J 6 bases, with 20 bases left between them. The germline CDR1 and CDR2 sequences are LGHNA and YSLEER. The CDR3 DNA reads TGCGCCAGCAGCCAAGAAGTGGGGGGGCCCCGTGAAGATGGCTACACCTTC. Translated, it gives CASSQEVGGPREDGYTF.

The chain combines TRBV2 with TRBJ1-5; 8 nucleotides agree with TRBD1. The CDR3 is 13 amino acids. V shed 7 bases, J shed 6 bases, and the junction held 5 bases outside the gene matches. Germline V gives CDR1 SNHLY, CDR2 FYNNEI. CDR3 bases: TGTGCCAGCATGGGACAGGTGGGTCAGCCCCAGCATTTT. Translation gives CASMGQVGQPQHF.

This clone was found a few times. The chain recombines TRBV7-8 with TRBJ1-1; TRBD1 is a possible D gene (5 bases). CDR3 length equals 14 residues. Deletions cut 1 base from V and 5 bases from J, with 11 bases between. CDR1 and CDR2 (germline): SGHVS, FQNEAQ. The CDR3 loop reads CASSLGRTGTEAFF. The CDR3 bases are TGTGCCAGCAGCTTAGGGAGAACAGGTACTGAAGCTTTCTTT. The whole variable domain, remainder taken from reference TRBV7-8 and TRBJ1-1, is GAGVSQSPRYKVAKRGQDVALRCDPISGHVSLFWYQQALGQGPEFLTYFQNEAQLDKSGLPSDRFFAERPEGSVSTLKIQRTQQEDSAVYLCASSLGRTGTEAFFGQGTRLTVV.

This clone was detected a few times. CDR3 nucleotide sequence: TGCAGTGCTAGTCTAGCGGGGGGTTCGGAGACCCAGTACTTC. Its translation is CSASLAGGSETQYF. The chain links TRBV20-1 to TRBJ2-5; 11 positions agree with TRBD2. Germline CDR1 and CDR2: DFQATT and SNEGSKA (reference sequence). V gave up 3 bases and J gave up 5 bases; unmatched junction bases: 5. This CDR3 region has 14 residues.

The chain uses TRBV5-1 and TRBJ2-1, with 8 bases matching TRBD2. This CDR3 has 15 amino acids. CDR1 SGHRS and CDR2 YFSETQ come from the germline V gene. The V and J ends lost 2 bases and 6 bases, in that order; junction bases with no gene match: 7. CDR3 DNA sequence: TGCGCCAGCAGCTTTGGACTCCGGGGGGGCAATGAGCAGTTCTTC. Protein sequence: CASSFGLRGGNEQFF. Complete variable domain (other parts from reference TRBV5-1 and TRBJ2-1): KAGVTQTPRYLIKTRGQQVTLSCSPISGHRSVSWYQQTPGQGLQFLFEYFSETQRNKGNFPGRFSGRQFSNSRSEMNVSTLELGDSALYLCASSFGLRGGNEQFFGPGTRLTVL.

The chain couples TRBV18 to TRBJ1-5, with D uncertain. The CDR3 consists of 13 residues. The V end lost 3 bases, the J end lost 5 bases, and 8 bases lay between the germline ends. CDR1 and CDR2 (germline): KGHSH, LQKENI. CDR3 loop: CASSPEEDQPQHF. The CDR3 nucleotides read TGTGCCAGCTCACCGGAAGAGGATCAGCCCCAGCATTTT. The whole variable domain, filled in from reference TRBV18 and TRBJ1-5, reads NAGVMQNPRHLVRRRGQEARLRCSPMKGHSHVYWYRQLPEEGLKFMVYLQKENIIDESGMPKERFSAEFPKEGPSILRIQQVVRGDSAAYFCASSPEEDQPQHFGDGTRLSIL.

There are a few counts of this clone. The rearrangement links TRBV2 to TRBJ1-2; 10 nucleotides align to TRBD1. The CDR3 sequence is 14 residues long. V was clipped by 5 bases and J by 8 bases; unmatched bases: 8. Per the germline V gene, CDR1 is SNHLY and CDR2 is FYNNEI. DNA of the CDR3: TGTGCCAGCAGTCCCGACAGGGGGCGGGTCGGCTACACCTTC. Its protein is CASSPDRGRVGYTF.

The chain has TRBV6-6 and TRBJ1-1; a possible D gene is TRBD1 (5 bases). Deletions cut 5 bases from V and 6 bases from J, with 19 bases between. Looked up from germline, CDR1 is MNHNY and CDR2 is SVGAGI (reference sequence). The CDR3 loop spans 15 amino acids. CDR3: CASSRLGGTLAEAFF. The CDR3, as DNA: TGTGCCAGCAGTCGTCTTGGGGGGACGCTGGCTGAAGCTTTCTTT.

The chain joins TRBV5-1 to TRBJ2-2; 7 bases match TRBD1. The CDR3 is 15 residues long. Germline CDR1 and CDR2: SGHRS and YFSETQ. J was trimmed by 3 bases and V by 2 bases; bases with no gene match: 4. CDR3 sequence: CASSFRDSYTGELFF. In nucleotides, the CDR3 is TGCGCCAGCAGCTTCCGGGACAGTTACACCGGGGAGCTGTTTTTT.

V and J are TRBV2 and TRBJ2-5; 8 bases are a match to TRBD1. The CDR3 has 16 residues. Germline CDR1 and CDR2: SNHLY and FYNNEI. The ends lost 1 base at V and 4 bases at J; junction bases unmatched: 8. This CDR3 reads CASSEGQGARGETQYF. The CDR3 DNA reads TGTGCCAGCAGTGAAGGTCAGGGGGCGCGGGGAGAGACCCAGTACTTC.

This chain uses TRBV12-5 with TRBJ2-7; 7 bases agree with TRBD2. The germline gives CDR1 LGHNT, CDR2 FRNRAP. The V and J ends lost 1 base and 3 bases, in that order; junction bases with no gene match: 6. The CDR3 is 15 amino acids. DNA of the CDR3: TGTGCTAGTGGTTTGGACGGGGGGAAAGACTACGAGCAGTACTTC. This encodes CASGLDGGKDYEQYF.

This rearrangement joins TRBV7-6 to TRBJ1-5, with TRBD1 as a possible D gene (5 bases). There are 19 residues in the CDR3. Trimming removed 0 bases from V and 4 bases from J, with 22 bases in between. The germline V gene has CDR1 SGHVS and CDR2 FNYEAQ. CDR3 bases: TGTGCCAGCAGCTTAGCGCCTGGAGGGGCCGGCTGGGGTAATCAGCCCCAGCATTTT. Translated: CASSLAPGGAGWGNQPQHF.

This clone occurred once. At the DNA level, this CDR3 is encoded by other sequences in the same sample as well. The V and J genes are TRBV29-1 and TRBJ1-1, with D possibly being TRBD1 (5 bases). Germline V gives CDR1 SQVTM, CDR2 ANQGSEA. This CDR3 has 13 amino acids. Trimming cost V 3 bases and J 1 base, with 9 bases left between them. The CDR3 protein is CSVEAQGNTEAFF. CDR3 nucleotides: TGCAGCGTTGAGGCTCAGGGGAACACTGAAGCTTTCTTT.

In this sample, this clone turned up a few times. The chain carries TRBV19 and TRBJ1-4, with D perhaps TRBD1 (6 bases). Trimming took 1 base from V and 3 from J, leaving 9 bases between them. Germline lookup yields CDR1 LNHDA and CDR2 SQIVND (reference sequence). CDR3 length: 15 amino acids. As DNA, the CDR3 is TGTGCCAGTAGTATAGGGACAGTTCCTAATGAAAAACTGTTTTTT. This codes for CASSIGTVPNEKLFF.